This T cell receptor (beta chain) was captured by sequencing in a study of cytomegalovirus exposure and HLA in healthy donors (dated by TCRdb to the late 2010s). About the full investigation: According to an earlier analysis of 587 of the donors, some 180 million T cells yielded roughly 100 million unique TCR beta sequences and 250 to 350 Gb of sequence data. Approximately 300 gigabases of sequencing data and approximately 92 million unique TCR sequences made up an early release that covered approximately 650 HLA-typed donors. Of the 300 to 450 genotyped donors, 75% to 85% were placed in the genetic ancestry cluster associated with self-reported Caucasian donors. The study aimed to test whether signatures of past pathogen exposure could be identified by cataloging public T cell receptors. The study used immunosequencing to profile the T cell repertoires of several hundred subjects and linked those repertoires to cytomegalovirus serostatus. In addition to the first cohort of 666 subjects, a separate validation cohort of 120 different subjects was used. High-throughput TCR immunosequencing, statistical association of individual TCRs with disease status, and machine learning were combined to predict cytomegalovirus infection status. A later analysis re-examined previously published TCR beta repertoires from more than 600 donors and added high-resolution HLA genotyping to investigate patterns of TCR occurrence. Rather than drawing on any new phenotypic data, the later analysis identified candidate immune exposures from TCR beta sequences and the way those sequences occurred across donors. An earlier analysis of roughly 600 of the donors used high-throughput TCR beta sequencing to judge whether each TCR beta V gene segment behaved as functional or pseudogenic. Alongside the repertoire data, information on donor age, sex, ethnicity and CMV serostatus was compiled. Genome-wide SNP genotypes for about three fifths of the roughly 700 donors were used in a later genetic analysis, which treated that subset as a discovery cohort. All discovery cohort repertoires had been generated on a single sequencing platform. Both class I and class II loci were covered by HLA typing, at four-digit resolution. Typing coverage varied by locus: roughly 629-630 donors for A, B, C, DRB1 and DQB1; approximately 500 for DQA1; approximately 570 for DPA1; roughly 450 for DPB1. About five DR-DQ haplotypes were handled as single units for association and clustering, since linkage in the cohort was strong. Across approximately 400 genotyped donors of the cohort, an average of about 250,000 unique TCR beta nucleotide sequences per donor were sequenced, and roughly 20% of those sequences were non-productive.

What the authors observed across the whole study: Because counts were too low, approximately 18 rarely observed V segments, including chromosome 9 orphons, were excluded from the earlier analysis of 587 of the donors. In this cohort, only TCR beta chains were sequenced, and detectable features were limited by the absence of alpha or paired-chain data. The study listed 150 to 200 TCR beta chains as associated with cytomegalovirus. At a false discovery rate of 0.05, a later analysis linked about 17,000 TCR beta sequences to specific HLA alleles. Presence/absence analyses assumed roughly uniform sequencing depth across donors, an assumption that may not hold. The authors suggested that the approach could potentially be extended to other disease states and immunological phenotypes. Most TCR sequences were observed very rarely across donors, whereas some public TCRs were present in many individuals. According to a later analysis, TCR association rates differed among HLA loci, with DRB1 alleles showing the most associated TCRs and HLA-C alleles showing the fewest. An earlier analysis of approximately 530 of the donors showed that most TCR beta V segments appeared in productive rearrangements either about 87% or about 30% of the time, which broadly matched IMGT annotations. Because some donors lacked HLA typing at each locus, the association tests relied only on the typed subset. V-gene and J-gene trimming of TCR beta chains was associated with a missense DCLRE1C variant in a later genetic analysis, and the association was replicated in an independent cohort. In a later analysis, most CMV-associated TCR beta chains were found to appear HLA-restricted, with HLA associations seemingly driven largely by CMV exposure. Several of the top co-occurrence clusters appeared to be linked to parvovirus B19, influenza, CMV and Epstein-Barr virus, according to a later analysis. CMV serostatus was the only immune exposure information available for the cohort. Assigning TCR associations to individual alleles was difficult when HLA alleles, especially DR and DQ, strongly co-occurred. A few of the identified cytomegalovirus-associated TCR beta chains were confirmed in vitro to be specific for cytomegalovirus antigens. Compared with equally common non-associated chains, HLA-associated TCR beta chains in a later analysis were more clonally expanded and had lower generation probabilities. A further reported finding was that TCR beta sequences accurately predicted the HLA-A and HLA-B alleles for most subjects in the first cohort. Compared with the roughly 700-donor mean, donors in an Asian-associated ancestry cluster had fewer N-insertions in productive TCRs, according to a later genetic analysis. Linkage disequilibrium might explain the correlated functional status among segregating V segments, but an unknown experimental factor could not be ruled out. Cytomegalovirus status was reported to be diagnosed by the classifier with high specificity and sensitivity in both the original and validation cohorts. A group of highly shared sequence variants was considered likely to be a technical artifact of the sequencing pipeline.

In total, 630 or so healthy bone marrow donors made up the cohort. All cohort members were sampled while nominally healthy, although unrecorded immune exposures were likely present. The donor tested CMV seronegative, placing the donor among the roughly 340 seronegative members of the cohort. Each donor provided a peripheral blood sample, and peripheral blood mononuclear cells were used for TCR beta sequencing. The Qiagen DNeasy Blood Extraction Kit was used to extract genomic DNA from the blood cell samples. Libraries were prepared through the immunoSEQ multiplex PCR assay. The multiplex PCR relied on a mix of 60 forward primers for TCR Vbeta segments and 13 reverse primers for TCR Jbeta segments. The CDR3 region of rearranged TCR beta genes was amplified from genomic DNA by a multiplex PCR assay. The amplified TCR beta libraries were sequenced on the Illumina HiSeq System as 87-base-pair reads. Per the authors' processing: A later analysis counted about 80 million unique TCR beta chains across the 500 to 850 repertoires, and some 11 million of these chains were shared by at least two donors. Raw reads were error-corrected and collapsed into unique sequences with a nearest-neighbor algorithm that merged closely related sequences to remove PCR and sequencing errors. Alignment of CDR3 sequences to IMGT reference sequences was used to assign V, D and J gene segments. For a sequence to be retained, a match of at least six nucleotides was required to both a V gene segment and a J gene segment. Rearrangements were classified as productive when the CDR3 lacked stop codons and remained in frame with V and J, and all other rearrangements were classified as non-productive. Following IMGT convention, CDR3 was defined as the stretch from the second conserved V-encoded cysteine up to the conserved J-encoded phenylalanine. In an earlier analysis of more than 550 of the donors, sequences lacking an unambiguous match to a single V gene segment were excluded. An earlier analysis of some 500 of the donors classified V segments as functional when productive rearrangements were above 56.7% and as segregating when the standard deviation between donors was above 5%. A statistical classification framework was built for diagnosing cytomegalovirus status from the catalog of TCR beta chain sequences. V and J gene assignment, in a later analysis, came from comparing TCR nucleotide sequences with IMGT/GENE-DB human TR gene sequences. A later analysis assigned CDR3 sequences and most-parsimonious VDJ recombination scenarios with the TCRdist pipeline. In a later analysis, each TCR beta chain was defined by its CDR3 amino acid sequence together with its V-gene family, and reads without a unique V-gene family were excluded. In a later analysis, around 600 highly shared, low-generation-probability nucleotide sequences were removed to address suspected cross-contamination and a sequencing artifact. In a later analysis, a clonal expansion index for each public chain was calculated from normalized within-repertoire ranks of inferred template counts. Generation probabilities in a later analysis came from a VDJ recombination model fitted to out-of-frame rearrangements, and those results were checked against IGoR. A later analysis scored TCR-TCR, TCR-HLA and TCR-CMV co-occurrence with hypergeometric tests, applying a repertoire-size bias correction to TCR pairs. In a later analysis, false discovery rates were estimated by permuting HLA or CMV assignments 20 times. In a later analysis, co-occurring TCRs were grouped using DBSCAN, with TCRdist sequence similarity added in when clustering inside HLA-allele-positive subsets. Repertoires with fewer than 30,000 or more than 120,000 public chains, plus five repertoires with anomalous nucleotide sharing, were excluded from co-occurrence clustering. TCRdb carries this immuneACCESS record with in-frame sequences only. Its versions omit some clonotypes, under half of them owing to an unresolved V gene in the studies checked, with the rest unexplained. V and J calls and clone size follow that table, whereas D and trimming were derived from the DNA. Per the sample table, the count is more than 100,000 clones. Jointly, the top ten make up 3.6% of the sample.

About this clone itself: Its recognized antigen is unknown.

The source is a man between 18 and 35 years old in good health and CMV-seronegative. Sequencing used PBMCs.

CDR3 region: CASRSPGKGNQPQHF. The DNA sequence is as follows: TGTGCCAGCAGGTCTCCAGGGAAGGGCAATCAGCCCCAGCATTTT. The chain links TRBV7-2 with TRBJ1-5, with a tentative D gene TRBD1 over 5 matching bases. Trimming at the junction amounts to 6 bases on V and 2 bases on J, and the germline ends lie 14 bases apart. The CDR3 measures 15 amino acids from cysteine to phenylalanine. Only the CDR3 DNA stays, 45 bases, in frame from base 1. From a lookup of the germline V gene, CDR1 and CDR2 are SGHTA and FQGNSA.